These 18 T cell receptor beta chains came from one sample sequenced in a study of blood T cells in healthy people across ages. It was with a sample-barcoded 5' primer and a J-beta primer mix that a second PCR of about 6 to 12 cycles was run. In TCRdb, the 5' RACE reads were re-called with MiXCR into one record per CDR3 protein. The profile covers some 1,800,000 distinct CDR3 sequences, with around 42% appearing a single time and roughly 23% taken by the ten largest. Sequencing was performed on blood. These TCRs come from a human donor in good health.

The J gene is TRBJ2-3, the V gene TRBV20-1, with TRBD2 identical over 10 bases. Germline-derived CDR1 and CDR2 are DFQATT and SNEGSKA (reference sequence). This CDR3 has 16 amino acids. Trimming cost V 0 bases and J 4 bases; bases outside gene matches: 7. The CDR3: CSARDRGSGGSDTQYF. The CDR3 DNA sequence: TGCAGTGCTAGAGATCGTGGTAGCGGGGGGTCAGATACGCAGTATTTT.

The chain combines TRBV7-8 with TRBJ2-6, with D uncertain. The CDR3 loop spans 19 amino acids. V was pared by 0 bases and J by 0 bases, with 15 bases between. Germline CDR1 SGHVS, CDR2 FQNEAQ. CDR3 sequence (DNA): TGTGCCAGCAGCTTAGCGACCCCAGCAGCATCCTCTGGGGCCAACGTCCTGACTTTC. This translates into CASSLATPAASSGANVLTF.

This clonotype was seen a few times. This rearrangement joins TRBV10-3 to TRBJ2-5; D is undetermined. Germline CDR1 ENHRY, CDR2 SYGVKD. V lost 4 bases to trimming and J lost 5 bases, with 11 bases between them. The CDR3 length is 13 residues. The CDR3 DNA follows: TGTGCCATCAGTGTTGGTAGAGCCGAGACCCAGTACTTC. As protein: CAISVGRAETQYF.

This chain connects TRBV5-4 to TRBJ2-1, with TRBD2 matching over 7 bases. Trimming removed 3 bases from V and 8 bases from J; junction bases left unmatched: 8. Germline CDR1 reads SGHNT; CDR2 reads YYREEE (reference sequence). The CDR3 has 14 residues. CDR3 coding DNA: TGTGCCAGCAGCTGGCTAGCGGTTGCAGATGAGCAGTTCTTC. As protein: CASSWLAVADEQFF.

This chain uses TRBV2 with TRBJ2-1, with 11 bases lining up with TRBD2. The CDR3 loop spans 16 amino acids. The germline V gene has CDR1 SNHLY and CDR2 FYNNEI. V shed 5 bases, J shed 2 bases, and the junction held 5 bases outside the gene matches. As DNA, the CDR3 is TGTGCCAGCAGTCCTAGCGGGGGGCAAGCCTACAATGAGCAGTTCTTC. This codes for CASSPSGGQAYNEQFF.

The chain has TRBV20-1 and TRBJ2-7; 8 nucleotides align to TRBD1. This CDR3 has 13 residues. Germline-derived CDR1 and CDR2 are DFQATT and SNEGSKA (reference sequence). J was trimmed by 2 bases and V by 6 bases; bases with no gene match: 6. CDR3 coding DNA: TGCAGTGCCCACTACAGGGGGGCCTACGAGCAGTACTTC. This gives the protein CSAHYRGAYEQYF.

This chain uses TRBV7-3 with TRBJ2-1; 14 nucleotides agree with TRBD2. V shed 1 base and J 8 bases; nucleotides not matched to a gene: 4. Germline lookup yields CDR1 SGHTA and CDR2 FQGTGA. This CDR3 has 16 amino acids. In DNA, the CDR3 is TGTGCCAGCAGCTTAAACCCGGGACTAGCGGGGGATGAGCAGTTCTTC. This gives the protein CASSLNPGLAGDEQFF.

The V gene is TRBV5-6, the J gene TRBJ2-1; tentative D call: TRBD2 (5 bases). The germline CDR1 and CDR2 sequences are SGHDT and YYEEEE. V was cut by 4 bases and J by 0 bases, with 14 bases left in between. The CDR3 runs to 16 residues. This CDR3 is CASSTAFGSSYNEQFF. The DNA of the CDR3 is TGTGCCAGCAGCACCGCTTTTGGGAGCTCCTACAATGAGCAGTTCTTC.

The rearrangement joins TRBV7-2 to TRBJ2-4; perhaps TRBD1 as D (7 bases). The ends were cut back, 5 bases at V and 3 bases at J, with 20 bases in the middle. Germline CDR1 SGHTA, CDR2 FQGNSA. There are 17 residues in the CDR3. The CDR3 loop reads CASSKGGGQIDKNIQYF. The CDR3 DNA is TGTGCCAGCAGCAAAGGAGGGGGACAGATTGACAAAAACATTCAGTACTTC.

The table lists this clonotype with a few counts. The V gene is TRBV6-6, the J gene TRBJ2-3; D gene uncertain. V was trimmed by 0 bases and J by 5 bases, leaving 6 bases between them. Germline-derived CDR1 and CDR2 are MNHNY and SVGAGI (reference sequence). This CDR3 contains 13 residues. DNA for the CDR3: TGTGCCAGCAGTTACTCGTTTGAAGATACGCAGTATTTT. Its protein is CASSYSFEDTQYF.

This clonotype has a handful of counts. The chain joins TRBV28 to TRBJ2-3; D is uncertain. The CDR3 covers 11 residues. Germline CDR1 MDHEN, CDR2 SYDVKM. V gave up 6 bases and J gave up 4 bases, with 5 bases separating them. As DNA, the CDR3 is TGTGCCAGCAGAGCAGCAGATACGCAGTATTTT. Encoded protein: CASRAADTQYF.

A few counts support this clonotype. The rearrangement joins TRBV20-1 to TRBJ2-5; the D gene is possibly TRBD1 (5 bases). CDR3 length equals 13 residues. V lost 2 bases, J lost 5 bases, and 12 bases lay in between. Germline V gene data show CDR1 as DFQATT and CDR2 as SNEGSKA (reference sequence). This CDR3 is CSARLDSLETQYF. As DNA, the CDR3 is TGCAGTGCTAGACTCGACAGTTTGGAGACCCAGTACTTC.

This clonotype has only a few counts. V and J are TRBV10-3 and TRBJ2-7; TRBD1 aligns across 7 bases. Germline V lookup: CDR1 ENHRY, CDR2 SYGVKD. The CDR3 runs to 16 residues. V trimming: 3 bases; J trimming: 1 base; junction bases outside the gene matches: 9. Written as DNA, the CDR3 is TGTGCCATCAGTGATTTGACAGGGAGAGGTTCCTACGAGCAGTACTTC. Encoded protein: CAISDLTGRGSYEQYF.

The chain links TRBV29-1 to TRBJ2-1; TRBD2 matches at 11 bases. Germline CDR1 reads SQVTM; CDR2 reads ANQGSEA. The CDR3 is 14 amino acids. Trimming cost V 6 bases and J 8 bases; bases outside gene matches: 9. CDR3 region: CSVAGGLAGYEQFF. CDR3 nucleotides: TGCAGCGTCGCAGGCGGACTAGCGGGTTATGAGCAGTTCTTC.

The sample holds a few counts of this clonotype. The V call is TRBV29-1, the J call TRBJ1-2; 7 bases match TRBD1. V was pared by 7 bases and J by 2 bases, with 10 bases of the junction left unmatched. CDR1 is SQVTM, CDR2 ANQGSEA, per germline. CDR3 size: 14 residues. CDR3 in DNA: TGCAGCGCCCTGACAGGGTACGGGAACTATGGCTACACCTTC. This codes for CSALTGYGNYGYTF.

This clonotype was found a few times. This sequence joins TRBV24-1 and TRBJ2-1, with 8 bases identical to TRBD2. The junction had 4 bases not matched to a gene; V was cut back by 4 bases and J by 3 bases. From germline, CDR1 is KGHDR and CDR2 SFDVKD. The CDR3 totals 15 residues. DNA for the CDR3: TGTGCCACCAGTGACCCGGGACTAGGCTACAATGAGCAGTTCTTC. Protein product: CATSDPGLGYNEQFF.

This clonotype was seen only a few times. V is TRBV29-1 and J is TRBJ2-3; D possibly corresponds to TRBD2 (7 bases). The CDR3 contains 14 residues. From germline, CDR1 is SQVTM and CDR2 ANQGSEA. The CDR3 loop is CTVTRGGNTDTQYF. The CDR3 DNA reads as TGCACCGTGACTAGGGGGGGCAACACAGATACGCAGTATTTT.

The chain has TRBV7-9 and TRBJ1-2; a weak D match, TRBD1 (6 bases). V lost 6 bases and J lost 5, with 13 bases in between. The CDR3 extends over 13 amino acids. CDR1 is SEHNR and CDR2 is FQNEAQ in the germline V gene (reference sequence). CDR3 protein: CASSSGAPYGYTF. The CDR3 DNA follows: TGTGCCAGCAGTTCGGGGGCCCCATATGGCTACACCTTC. Looking up the rest from reference TRBV7-9 and TRBJ1-2 gives the full variable domain: DTGVSQNPRHKITKRGQNVTFRCDPISEHNRLYWYRQTLGQGPEFLTYFQNEAQLEKSRLLSDRFSAERPKGSFSTLEIQRTEQGDSAMYLCASSSGAPYGYTFGSGTRLTVV.